The source of this T cell receptor (beta chain) is a study of cytomegalovirus exposure and HLA in healthy donors. Findings of the study overall: Analysis performed later showed TCR beta chains linked to HLA being more clonally expanded than equally common others.

Regarding this clone: Its specificity is unknown. This sample includes further DNA sequences coding for the same CDR3.

The PCR was carried out with 60 Vbeta primers and 13 Jbeta primers. TCRdb's copy holds only in-frame clones and misses some; the assay was immunoSEQ multiplex PCR. The sample shows roughly 190,000 clones, roughly 82% of them seen only once. The receptor was derived from a woman between 45 and 65 years old in good health and CMV-seropositive. Specimen: PBMCs.

CDR3 region: CASSYGGETQYF. The CDR3 DNA sequence: TGTGCCAGCAGTTATGGGGGGGAGACCCAGTACTTC. The chain combines TRBV6-5 with TRBJ2-5; D might be TRBD2 (6 bases). Germline CDR1 MNHEY, CDR2 SVGAGI. The ends were cut back, 3 bases at V and 5 bases at J, with 7 bases in the middle. CDR3 size: 12 residues.